Below, 29 T cell receptor beta chains from the same sample are listed, as sequenced in a study of early T cells in non-severe SARS-CoV-2 infection. TCRdb reanalysed the 5' RACE reads using MiXCR and keeps one entry per CDR3 protein. The sample yields about 89,000 distinct CDR3 sequences, 16% seen once. The material sequenced was whole blood, taken at baseline. Receptors originate from an adult who was a healthcare worker with PCR-confirmed SARS-CoV-2 infection or an uninfected control (not recorded which).

There are many counts of this clonotype. The chain recombines TRBV27 with TRBJ2-7; 8 positions agree with TRBD1. The germline CDR1 and CDR2 sequences are MNHEY and SMNVEV (reference sequence). The CDR3 loop spans 12 amino acids. Unmatched junction bases numbered 8, after V lost 4 bases and J lost 12 bases. This CDR3 reads CASSSLQGALYF. The CDR3 nucleotides are TGTGCCAGCAGTTCCCTGCAGGGGGCTCTGTACTTC.

This clonotype occurred a few times. The chain recombines TRBV2 with TRBJ2-3, with 8 bases matching TRBD2. After removal of 10 bases from V and 2 bases from J, the junction contained 8 bases not matched to a gene. The CDR3 is made up of 14 amino acids. Germline CDR1 is SNHLY and CDR2 is FYNNEI. As DNA, the CDR3 is TGTGCCATTCTGCGGGAGGAGAACACAGATACGCAGTATTTT. This gives the protein CAILREENTDTQYF.

This clonotype was recorded a few times. V gene TRBV7-2 combines with J gene TRBJ2-2; 13 nucleotides line up with TRBD2. Germline CDR1 reads SGHTA; CDR2 reads FQGNSA. The V segment lost 8 bases and the J segment 7 bases; nucleotides outside the gene matches: 10. The CDR3 loop spans 16 amino acids. The CDR3 here is CASLPGLAGVHGELFF. The CDR3 region has the DNA TGTGCCAGCCTACCAGGACTAGCGGGAGTGCACGGGGAGCTGTTTTTT.

V is TRBV24-1 and J is TRBJ2-3; D is ambiguous. Per germline, CDR1 KGHDR and CDR2 SFDVKD. Trimming took off 5 bases at V and 0 bases at J, with 5 bases between the two ends. The CDR3 contains 13 residues. CDR3 sequence: CATSAASTDTQYF. CDR3 in DNA: TGTGCCACCAGTGCGGCTAGCACAGATACGCAGTATTTT.

The chain links TRBV6-1 to TRBJ2-1; 8 bases are shared with TRBD2. There are 17 residues in the CDR3. The trim removed 6 bases at V and 4 bases at J, leaving 14 bases unmatched. Germline values: CDR1 MNHNS, CDR2 SASEGT. CDR3 in amino acids: CASSKQLLAATYNEQFF. Here the CDR3 DNA reads TGTGCCAGCAGCAAACAACTACTAGCGGCAACTTACAATGAGCAGTTCTTC.

The sample holds many counts of this clonotype. This chain uses TRBV5-1 with TRBJ2-5, with 15 bases aligning to TRBD2. Trimming cost V 4 bases and J 5 bases; bases outside gene matches: 12. This CDR3 is 18 amino acids long. Germline V gives CDR1 SGHRS, CDR2 YFSETQ. DNA of the CDR3: TGCGCCAGCAGCGTCGGTGGACTAGCGGGAGGGCGAGGGGAGACCCAGTACTTC. It codes for CASSVGGLAGGRGETQYF.

This clonotype qualifies as medium-sized. The chain recombines TRBV4-3 with TRBJ2-7; D remains ambiguous. The germline V gene has CDR1 LGHNA and CDR2 YSLEER. Between the trimmed V and J ends, which lost 0 bases and 3 bases, there was a span of 15 bases. The CDR3 consists of 16 residues. The CDR3 bases are TGCGCCAGCAGCCAAGATTGGGGATTCCCCGTCTACGAGCAGTACTTC. This gives the protein CASSQDWGFPVYEQYF.

This clonotype was counted only a few times. The chain joins TRBV27 to TRBJ1-2; 8 bases map to TRBD1. Germline-derived CDR1 and CDR2 are MNHEY and SMNVEV (reference sequence). The length of the CDR3 is 13 residues. V was clipped by 4 bases and J by 2 bases; unmatched bases: 0. DNA for the CDR3: TGTGCCAGCAGTTGGGACAGGAACTATGGCTACACCTTC. It specifies CASSWDRNYGYTF.

The table lists this clonotype with many counts. The V call is TRBV3-1, the J call TRBJ1-1; D possibly corresponds to TRBD1 (5 bases). Germline V gene data show CDR1 as LGHDT and CDR2 as YNNKEL (reference sequence). Trimming pared 3 bases from V and 0 bases from J, leaving 11 bases between. The length of the CDR3 is 15 residues. The CDR3 DNA follows: TGTGCCAGCAGCCACCGACAGACCATGAACACTGAAGCTTTCTTT. It encodes CASSHRQTMNTEAFF.

In this sample, this clonotype turned up a few times. At one boundary the junction diverges from the germline segment, which might be a read error. The chain joins TRBV28 to TRBJ1-1; 10 positions match TRBD1. The CDR3 is 14 residues long. The germline V gene has CDR1 MDHEN and CDR2 SYDVKM. The CDR3 is CASRLMTGGAGQLF. CDR3 coding DNA: TGTGCCAGCAGGCTGATGACAGGGGGCGCCGGGCAGCTCTTT.

This clonotype turned up a few times. The rearrangement links TRBV7-9 to TRBJ2-7, with 14 bases matching TRBD2. Germline V lookup: CDR1 SEHNR, CDR2 FQNEAQ (reference sequence). The V segment lost 0 bases and the J segment 5 bases; nucleotides outside the gene matches: 0. The CDR3 runs 15 residues. The CDR3 is CASSLAGLAGDEQYF. The CDR3 nucleotides read TGTGCCAGCAGCTTAGCGGGACTAGCGGGAGACGAGCAGTACTTC. Supplemented by reference TRBV7-9 and TRBJ2-7, the full variable domain reads DTGVSQNPRHKITKRGQNVTFRCDPISEHNRLYWYRQTLGQGPEFLTYFQNEAQLEKSRLLSDRFSAERPKGSFSTLEIQRTEQGDSAMYLCASSLAGLAGDEQYFGPGTRLTVT.

V is TRBV20-1 and J is TRBJ2-2, with 13 bases lining up with TRBD2. V was pared by 0 bases and J by 6 bases, with 4 bases of the junction left unmatched. Germline V gene lookup returns CDR1 DFQATT and CDR2 SNEGSKA (reference sequence). CDR3 size: 16 residues. This chain's CDR3 is CSARDRTSGSAGELFF. The CDR3 bases are TGCAGTGCTAGAGATAGGACTAGCGGGAGTGCCGGGGAGCTGTTTTTT.

V and J are TRBV5-1 and TRBJ2-2; 7 positions agree with TRBD2. After removal of 10 bases from V and 8 bases from J, the junction contained 8 bases not matched to a gene. CDR1 is SGHRS, CDR2 YFSETQ, per germline. This CDR3 region has 12 residues. Here the CDR3 DNA reads TGCGCCGGGTCCCCAGCGGGAGGGGAGCTGTTTTTT. Translating gives CAGSPAGGELFF.

This clonotype appeared a few times. V is TRBV28 and J is TRBJ1-5; a weak D match, TRBD1 (5 bases). The CDR3 is made up of 14 amino acids. Germline CDR1 reads MDHEN; CDR2 reads SYDVKM. Trimming removed 2 bases from V and 4 bases from J, with 9 bases in between. CDR3 sequence reads: CASSLVGANQPQHF. For the CDR3, the DNA is TGTGCCAGCAGTTTAGTAGGGGCAAATCAGCCCCAGCATTTT.

This clonotype was observed at least ten times. The chain uses TRBV7-9 and TRBJ1-1; D is undetermined. Germline CDR1 and CDR2: SEHNR and FQNEAQ (reference sequence). Between the trimmed V and J ends, which lost 2 bases and 1 base, there was a span of 8 bases. The CDR3 loop spans 14 amino acids. The CDR3: CASSLSLENTEAFF. In DNA, the CDR3 is TGTGCCAGCAGCTTATCCCTAGAGAACACTGAAGCTTTCTTT.

The CDR3 nucleotides are TGTGCCAGCAGTTTCGATCCGGGCCATCCTGAAGCTTTCTTT. The encoded protein is CASSFDPGHPEAFF. The chain carries TRBV6-5 and TRBJ1-1, with unresolved D. The V and J ends lost 4 bases and 6 bases respectively, with 15 bases between them. Germline lookup yields CDR1 MNHEY and CDR2 SVGAGI. This CDR3 has 14 residues.

The CDR3 DNA reads TGTGCCAGCAGCTCTCGGGAGACCCACAATGAGCAGTTCTTC. This translates into CASSSRETHNEQFF. The gene calls are TRBV7-9 and TRBJ2-1, with D possibly matching TRBD2 (6 bases). Germline assignment: CDR1 SEHNR and CDR2 FQNEAQ (reference sequence). The CDR3 runs 14 residues. The V end was cut by 4 bases, the J end by 5 bases, with 12 bases between.

This clonotype was seen a handful of times. This chain joins TRBV20-1 and TRBJ1-2; D remains unclear. The CDR3 has 14 amino acids. The germline V gene has CDR1 DFQATT and CDR2 SNEGSKA (reference sequence). Trimming took 0 bases from V and 4 from J, leaving 12 bases between them. The CDR3 here is CSARDPRVPYGYTF. The CDR3 DNA follows: TGCAGTGCTAGAGATCCCCGAGTCCCCTATGGCTACACCTTC.

This clonotype was recorded a few times. The chain links TRBV7-9 to TRBJ2-7, with TRBD2 matching over 8 bases. Per germline, CDR1 SEHNR and CDR2 FQNEAQ (reference sequence). The CDR3 loop spans 15 amino acids. With 5 bases clipped from V and 0 bases from J, the junction kept 6 bases outside the gene matches. The CDR3 region is CASSQLSGSSYEQYF. For the CDR3, the DNA is TGTGCCAGCAGCCAGCTCAGCGGGAGCTCCTACGAGCAGTACTTC.

The rearrangement joins TRBV6-1 to TRBJ1-4, with D maybe TRBD1 (5 bases). CDR1 is MNHNS, CDR2 SASEGT, per germline. The CDR3 is 17 amino acids. Trimming stripped 2 bases from V and 0 bases from J, with 13 bases between. The CDR3 nucleotides read TGTGCCAGCAGTGAATGGGGCCGGGGCGCAACTAATGAAAAACTGTTTTTT. Translation gives CASSEWGRGATNEKLFF.

This chain uses TRBV7-8 with TRBJ2-1, with 8 bases fitting TRBD2. The trim removed 1 base at V and 1 base at J, leaving 0 bases unmatched. Per germline, CDR1 SGHVS and CDR2 FQNEAQ. The CDR3 is made up of 15 amino acids. DNA for the CDR3: TGTGCCAGCAGCTTAGTAGCGGGATCCTACAATGAGCAGTTCTTC. This translates into CASSLVAGSYNEQFF.

The rearrangement links TRBV4-1 to TRBJ2-5, with TRBD2 as a possible D gene (6 bases). The CDR3 is made up of 13 amino acids. CDR1 MGHRA and CDR2 YSYEKL come from the germline V gene. Trimming removed 3 bases from V and 4 bases from J, with 9 bases in between. In DNA, the CDR3 is TGCGCCAGCAGCCAGGGACTCCGAGAGACCCAGTACTTC. Translated: CASSQGLRETQYF.

This sequence joins TRBV15 and TRBJ2-1; D is uncertain. The CDR3 is made up of 16 amino acids. V gave up 3 bases and J gave up 2 bases, with 14 bases separating them. Germline loops: CDR1 LNHNV, CDR2 YYDKDF (reference sequence). This CDR3 reads CATSSAFGVPYNEQFF. The CDR3 region has the DNA TGTGCCACCAGCAGCGCCTTTGGGGTACCCTACAATGAGCAGTTCTTC.

In this sample, this clonotype turned up a few times. This chain connects TRBV28 to TRBJ1-5; 8 bases agree with TRBD1. Trimming at V came to 2 bases and at J to 12 bases, leaving 12 bases not matched to a gene. Germline CDR1 MDHEN, CDR2 SYDVKM. The CDR3 is 15 residues long. CDR3 in amino acids: CASSLGQGGWLYQHF. CDR3 in DNA: TGTGCCAGCAGTTTAGGACAGGGTGGATGGTTATACCAGCATTTT.

V and J are TRBV5-6 and TRBJ1-1; D ambiguous. The CDR3 has 13 residues. Germline V gene data show CDR1 as SGHDT and CDR2 as YYEEEE. V was clipped by 3 bases and J by 0 bases, with 6 bases between them. CDR3 nucleotides: TGTGCCAGCAGCTCTCCGGTGAACACTGAAGCTTTCTTT. Amino acid sequence: CASSSPVNTEAFF.

CDR3 in amino acids: CATVLGILAKNIQYF. Written as DNA, the CDR3 is TGTGCCACCGTATTGGGCATACTAGCCAAAAACATTCAGTACTTC. The V call is TRBV6-1, the J call TRBJ2-4, with no clear D. Germline CDR1 is MNHNS and CDR2 is SASEGT. V was clipped by 10 bases and J by 0 bases, with 16 bases between them. The CDR3 spans 15 residues.

The V and J genes are TRBV12-3 or TRBV12-4 and TRBJ2-7; 9 bases match TRBD2. The CDR3 is 15 amino acids. Unmatched junction bases numbered 6, after V lost 3 bases and J lost 3 bases. CDR3 region: CASSFASGEIYEQYF. In DNA form, the CDR3 reads TGTGCCAGCAGTTTCGCTAGCGGGGAAATCTACGAGCAGTACTTC.

V and J are TRBV7-6 and TRBJ2-7, with a weak D call TRBD1 (6 bases). The CDR3 is 15 residues long. Germline loops: CDR1 SGHVS, CDR2 FNYEAQ. The V end was cut by 2 bases, the J end by 0 bases, with 11 bases between. This CDR3 reads CASSLQGSSSYEQYF. In DNA, the CDR3 is TGTGCCAGCAGCTTACAGGGGTCGAGCTCCTACGAGCAGTACTTC. The full variable domain, with the rest looked up from reference TRBV7-6 and TRBJ2-7, is GAGVSQSPRYKVTKRGQDVALRCDPISGHVSLYWYRQALGQGPEFLTYFNYEAQQDKSGLPNDRFSAERPEGSISTLTIQRTEQRDSAMYRCASSLQGSSSYEQYFGPGTRLTVT.

This rearrangement joins TRBV28 to TRBJ2-3, with D perhaps matching TRBD1 (6 bases). CDR3 size: 16 residues. The germline V gene encodes CDR1 MDHEN and CDR2 SYDVKM. The ends were cut back, 0 bases at V and 4 bases at J, with 14 bases in the middle. DNA for the CDR3: TGTGCCAGCAGTTTATGGGTCCAGGGGATGGCAGATACGCAGTATTTT. It translates to CASSLWVQGMADTQYF.